The clone carrying this T cell receptor beta chain appeared many times. The antigen remains undetermined. Via MiXCR, TCRdb re-called the RACE reads, giving one row per CDR3 protein. The repertoire holds 150,000 to 200,000 distinct CDR3 sequences, with 14% as singletons. Regarding time point: patch test 1, 2 weeks after DPC sensitization. Treatment given: therapeutic diphenylcyclopropenone sensitization with weekly scalp DPC. The study extracted total RNA from unfractionated whole blood. The source of the sample is a study of human T cells and chemical hapten exposure. Turning to the study itself: Diphenylcyclopropenone was administered weekly to the scalp of patients throughout the roughly 22-week study. Patch tests containing 0.01% DPC, applied to the upper back, were read at 6 days.

Study outcomes and limitations: Every donor had alopecia, and their immune response may therefore differ from healthy people's.

Sequenced here: whole blood, sampled in connection with sensitization to the hapten diphenylcyclopropenone (DPC). This TCR was sampled from a woman aged 25-40 years with alopecia areata. Some clones in this sample may be carry-over from other donors' samples.

The CDR3 here is CASSPRSRQGTGNEKLFF. CDR3 nucleotide sequence: TGTGCCAGCAGCCCCAGATCAAGACAGGGTACCGGTAATGAAAAACTGTTTTTT. The gene calls are TRBV7-9 and TRBJ1-4; 7 nucleotides agree with TRBD1. The CDR3 is 18 amino acids. Germline V CDR1 and CDR2: SEHNR, FQNEAQ (reference sequence). Germline trimming cut 5 bases from V and 4 bases from J; bases unmatched to any gene: 16. Full variable domain (outside the CDR3, taken from reference TRBV7-9 and TRBJ1-4): DTGVSQNPRHKITKRGQNVTFRCDPISEHNRLYWYRQTLGQGPEFLTYFQNEAQLEKSRLLSDRFSAERPKGSFSTLEIQRTEQGDSAMYLCASSPRSRQGTGNEKLFFGSGTQLSVL.